These 27 T cell receptor beta chains came from one sample sequenced in a study of control samples from healthy donors and cancer patients. Generated by immunoSEQ multiplex PCR, the TCRdb table keeps only in-frame clones and is missing some. This sample has about 100,000 clones, with just under 95% found just once. Sequencing was done on a sample of blood. These receptors originate from a human donor in good health. The donor label of this sample is uncertain.

This clone came up once. The identical CDR3 is also encoded by other nucleotide sequences in the sample. This rearrangement joins TRBV4-1 to TRBJ1-4; no firm D call. V lost 0 bases and J lost 14, with 16 bases in between. The V gene's germline CDR1 is MGHRA and CDR2 YSYEKL. The CDR3 contains 14 residues. The CDR3 DNA reads TGCGCCAGCAGCCAAGAATCTGGCCTTAGGTGGCTGTTTTTT. It specifies CASSQESGLRWLFF.

This clone has just one count. The junction differs from germline at one of its ends, possibly a read error. This same CDR3 is encoded by further DNA sequences in the sample. The chain links TRBV18 to TRBJ1-3; D unresolved. Per the germline V gene, CDR1 is KGHSH and CDR2 is LQKENI. The CDR3 is 15 residues long. CDR3 sequence reads: CASSPPGLSGNTIYF. DNA of the CDR3: TGTGCCAGCTCGCCACCTGGGCTCTCTGGAAACACCATATATTTT.

The rearrangement joins TRBV18 to TRBJ1-1; D gene unclear. The CDR3 has 12 amino acids. Per the germline V gene, CDR1 is KGHSH and CDR2 is LQKENI. Trimming removed 2 bases at V and 4 bases at J, with 5 bases between. CDR3 protein: CASSPSATEAFF. The CDR3 coding sequence is TGTGCCAGCTCACCAAGTGCCACTGAAGCTTTCTTT. Drawing the rest from reference TRBV18 and TRBJ1-1, the complete variable domain is NAGVMQNPRHLVRRRGQEARLRCSPMKGHSHVYWYRQLPEEGLKFMVYLQKENIIDESGMPKERFSAEFPKEGPSILRIQQVVRGDSAAYFCASSPSATEAFFGQGTRLTVV.

The rearrangement uses TRBV9 and TRBJ1-1; 8 nucleotides line up with TRBD1. The germline V gene encodes CDR1 SGDLS and CDR2 YYNGEE. The CDR3 length is 16 residues. The junction had 9 bases not matched to a gene; V was cut back by 0 bases and J by 5 bases. DNA of the CDR3: TGTGCCAGCAGCGTAGAGGCAGGGGGCAGGGGTACTGAAGCTTTCTTT. Residues: CASSVEAGGRGTEAFF.

This chain connects TRBV5-1 to TRBJ2-5, with D perhaps TRBD1 or TRBD2 (6 bases each). Trimming took off 2 bases at V and 1 base at J, with 15 bases between the two ends. This CDR3 comprises 16 residues. Germline assignment: CDR1 SGHRS and CDR2 YFSETQ. Here the CDR3 reads CASSLTIRGAQETQYF. The CDR3 nucleotides read TGCGCCAGCAGCTTAACAATTAGGGGGGCCCAAGAGACCCAGTACTTC.

The V call is TRBV7-2, the J call TRBJ2-1, with 9 bases that match TRBD1. CDR1 is SGHTA, CDR2 FQGNSA, per germline. There are 14 residues in the CDR3. Germline trimming cut 6 bases from V and 5 bases from J; bases unmatched to any gene: 5. CDR3 amino acids: CASRTGGFDNEQFF. CDR3 DNA sequence: TGTGCCAGCAGGACAGGGGGATTCGACAATGAGCAGTTCTTC.

This clone was seen once. This chain uses TRBV25-1 with TRBJ1-1, with TRBD1 as a possible D gene (6 bases). The CDR3 spans 14 residues. Trimming pared 6 bases from V and 5 bases from J, leaving 16 bases between. Germline-derived CDR1 and CDR2 are MGHDK and SYGVNS. CDR3 DNA sequence: TGTGCCAGCAGGCCAAATGGGGGGCCTACTGAAGCTTTCTTT. Amino acids: CASRPNGGPTEAFF.

The chain carries TRBV3-1 (or the pseudogene TRBV3-2) and TRBJ1-1, with unresolved D. Trimming cost V 0 bases and J 6 bases, with 8 bases left between them. CDR1 and CDR2 (germline): LGHDT, YNNKEL (reference sequence). The CDR3 loop spans 13 amino acids. In DNA form, the CDR3 reads TGTGCCAGCAGCCAAGAATCCAGGTCTGAAGCTTTCTTT. Translating it yields CASSQESRSEAFF.

This chain links TRBV27 with TRBJ1-1; D perhaps matches TRBD1 (5 bases). The CDR3 runs to 13 residues. V gave up 0 bases and J gave up 7 bases, with 9 bases separating them. In germline, CDR1 is MNHEY, CDR2 SMNVEV (reference sequence). The CDR3 DNA reads as TGTGCCAGCAGTTTATCTGGGGGGATTGAAGCTTTCTTT. This translates into CASSLSGGIEAFF.

The chain couples TRBV6-5 to TRBJ1-4; D unresolved. This CDR3 spans 13 amino acids. Trimming took 4 bases from V and 8 from J, leaving 11 bases between them. Germline V lookup: CDR1 MNHEY, CDR2 SVGAGI. The CDR3 reads CASSWRVGEKLFF. As DNA, the CDR3 is TGTGCCAGCAGTTGGAGGGTAGGGGAAAAACTGTTTTTT.

This clone was seen only once. This chain connects TRBV14 to TRBJ2-2; possible D gene TRBD1, 5 bases. Looked up from germline, CDR1 is SGHDN and CDR2 is FVKESK. V was cut by 4 bases and J by 5 bases, with 8 bases left in between. The CDR3 spans 13 residues. The CDR3 sequence: CASSLQGTGELFF. In DNA form, the CDR3 reads TGTGCCAGCAGCCTTCAGGGAACCGGGGAGCTGTTTTTT.

CDR3 sequence (DNA): TGTGCCAGCTCACCTGTCCCGGGCGCGGACCCTATGAACACTGAAGCTTTCTTT. Its translation is CASSPVPGADPMNTEAFF. The chain is built from TRBV18 and TRBJ1-1; D unclear. Trimming removed 3 bases from V and 0 bases from J, with 20 bases in between. The CDR3 covers 18 residues. Looked up from germline, CDR1 is KGHSH and CDR2 is LQKENI.

This clone was seen at least ten times. The chain uses TRBV6-5 and TRBJ1-4, with 8 bases matching TRBD1. Losses at the gene ends were 5 bases for V and 8 bases for J; bases not matched to a gene: 7. Germline values: CDR1 MNHEY, CDR2 SVGAGI. The CDR3 is made up of 14 amino acids. CDR3 sequence (DNA): TGTGCCAGCAGTCAGACAGGGGCCGGGGAAAAACTGTTTTTT. It encodes CASSQTGAGEKLFF.

The table lists this clone with a count of one. V is TRBV11-2 and J is TRBJ2-3; 9 bases match TRBD1. V trimming: 5 bases; J trimming: 0 bases; junction bases outside the gene matches: 9. The CDR3 is made up of 17 amino acids. The germline gives CDR1 SGHAT, CDR2 FQNNGV. The DNA of the CDR3 is TGTGCCAGCAGCCCCACACGGGACAGGGCCAGCACAGATACGCAGTATTTT. It codes for CASSPTRDRASTDTQYF.

J is TRBJ2-1 and V is TRBV9, with 13 nucleotides matching TRBD2. This CDR3 has 16 amino acids. The V gene end was trimmed by 4 bases and the J gene end by 10 bases; junction bases not matched to a gene: 11. Per germline, CDR1 SGDLS and CDR2 YYNGEE. CDR3 DNA sequence: TGTGCCAGCAGCTTCCGGACTAGCGGGGGATCGGGAGAGCAGTTCTTC. This translates into CASSFRTSGGSGEQFF.

The chain employs TRBV2 and TRBJ2-7; the match to TRBD1 covers 9 bases. This CDR3 is 12 amino acids long. V trimming: 7 bases; J trimming: 4 bases; junction bases outside the gene matches: 2. The V gene's germline CDR1 is SNHLY and CDR2 FYNNEI. The CDR3 DNA follows: TGTGCCAGCACGGGACAGGGTTACGAGCAGTACTTC. It is translated as CASTGQGYEQYF.

The V call is TRBV27, the J call TRBJ2-3; 7 nucleotides match TRBD2. The ends lost 0 bases at V and 3 bases at J; junction bases unmatched: 6. CDR1 is MNHEY and CDR2 is SMNVEV in the germline V gene (reference sequence). The CDR3 consists of 16 residues. This chain's CDR3 is CASSLSAGDVTDTQYF. The CDR3 DNA reads as TGTGCCAGCAGTTTATCGGCGGGGGATGTGACAGATACGCAGTATTTT.

This clone was observed a single time. The rearrangement joins TRBV24-1 to TRBJ2-3; D gene ambiguous. CDR3 length: 18 amino acids. CDR1 and CDR2 (germline): KGHDR, SFDVKD. Trimming pared 4 bases from V and 2 bases from J, leaving 21 bases between. The CDR3 protein is CATSDPSFRLRHTDTQYF. The CDR3 region has the DNA TGTGCCACCAGTGACCCATCCTTTCGTTTGCGGCACACAGATACGCAGTATTTT.

The chain recombines TRBV18 with TRBJ1-3; no reliable D call. V dropped 4 bases and J dropped 1 base, with 11 bases sitting between them. CDR1 and CDR2 from the germline V gene are KGHSH and LQKENI. The CDR3 is made up of 15 amino acids. The CDR3 is CASSQGYGSGNTIYF. The CDR3 region has the DNA TGTGCCAGCTCACAGGGCTACGGATCTGGAAACACCATATATTTT.

V usage is TRBV19 and J usage is TRBJ2-2; 9 nucleotides agree with TRBD1. After removal of 9 bases from V and 6 bases from J, the junction contained 8 bases not matched to a gene. The germline V gene has CDR1 LNHDA and CDR2 SQIVND (reference sequence). This CDR3 is built from 14 residues. CDR3 protein: CASVRDRVSGELFF. The CDR3 bases are TGTGCCAGCGTCCGGGACAGGGTATCCGGGGAGCTGTTTTTT. Filled out from reference TRBV19 and TRBJ2-2, the complete variable domain reads DGGITQSPKYLFRKEGQNVTLSCEQNLNHDAMYWYRQDPGQGLRLIYYSQIVNDFQKGDIAEGYSVSREKKESFPLTVTSAQKNPTAFYLCASVRDRVSGELFFGEGSRLTVL.

The count of this clone is one. The chain employs TRBV19 and TRBJ1-1; 7 positions agree with TRBD1. Trimming took 7 bases from V and 2 from J; bases not matched to a gene: 13. The CDR3 covers 16 residues. From germline, CDR1 is LNHDA and CDR2 SQIVND (reference sequence). CDR3 residues: CASKGGLDRTNTEAFF. DNA of the CDR3: TGTGCCAGTAAAGGGGGGCTGGACAGGACCAACACTGAAGCTTTCTTT. Based on the CDR3 plus reference TRBV19 and TRBJ1-1, the full variable domain is DGGITQSPKYLFRKEGQNVTLSCEQNLNHDAMYWYRQDPGQGLRLIYYSQIVNDFQKGDIAEGYSVSREKKESFPLTVTSAQKNPTAFYLCASKGGLDRTNTEAFFGQGTRLTVV.

The chain uses TRBV5-6 and TRBJ2-7, with 11 bases identical to TRBD1. CDR3 length: 14 residues. CDR1 SGHDT and CDR2 YYEEEE come from the germline V gene. Unmatched junction bases numbered 3, after V lost 3 bases and J lost 4 bases. CDR3 protein: CASSSRDRGYEQYF. The CDR3, as DNA: TGTGCCAGCAGCTCCCGGGACAGGGGGTACGAGCAGTACTTC.

The chain joins TRBV4-2 to TRBJ2-1; perhaps TRBD1 as D (6 bases). The germline V and J ends were trimmed by 3 bases and 6 bases, with 21 bases remaining between them. The CDR3 is 17 amino acids. Per germline, CDR1 LGHNA and CDR2 YNFKEQ. The CDR3 region has the DNA TGTGCCAGCAGCCAGGCCAGGGCAGTTCAGGGGTCCAATGAGCAGTTCTTC. Translated: CASSQARAVQGSNEQFF.

The V and J genes are TRBV10-2 and TRBJ1-5; TRBD1 might be the D (5 bases). V was cut by 0 bases and J by 2 bases, with 5 bases left in between. The CDR3 is 14 amino acids. Germline V lookup: CDR1 WSHSY, CDR2 SAAADI. CDR3 residues: CASSESGGNQPQHF. The DNA of the CDR3 is TGCGCCAGCAGTGAGTCAGGGGGCAATCAGCCCCAGCATTTT.

The gene calls are TRBV24-1 and TRBJ2-3, with a weak D call TRBD1 (5 bases). Between the trimmed V and J ends, which lost 3 bases and 4 bases, there was a span of 19 bases. The CDR3 consists of 17 residues. Germline CDR1 KGHDR, CDR2 SFDVKD. The CDR3 is CATSDLPGQGSADTQYF. In nucleotides, the CDR3 is TGTGCCACCAGTGATCTCCCCGGGCAGGGCTCTGCAGATACGCAGTATTTT.

This clone is a singleton in its sample. The rearrangement joins TRBV18 to TRBJ2-2, with 12 nucleotides matching TRBD1. V trimming: 8 bases; J trimming: 4 bases; junction bases outside the gene matches: 8. The CDR3 runs to 16 residues. CDR1 is KGHSH and CDR2 is LQKENI in the germline V gene. CDR3 sequence reads: CASSRDRGPVTGELFF. The CDR3, as DNA: TGTGCCAGCAGCCGGGACAGGGGGCCGGTCACCGGGGAGCTGTTTTTT.

This clone is a singleton in its sample. The V and J genes are TRBV30 and TRBJ1-1; D not certain. The CDR3 runs 12 residues. V was trimmed by 6 bases and J by 7 bases, leaving 15 bases between them. From germline, CDR1 is GTSNPN and CDR2 SVGIG (reference sequence). This CDR3 is CACAGRVFEAFF. In DNA form, the CDR3 reads TGTGCCTGCGCGGGTCGTGTGTTTGAAGCTTTCTTT.